These 10 T cell receptor beta chains originate from one sample sequenced in a study of Graves' ophthalmopathy and Graves' hyperthyroidism. Researchers took RNA transcripts and amplified TCR beta CDR3 regions from them. First-round RT-PCR with HTBI primers preceded a second-round multiplex PCR. TCRdb re-called the multiplex PCR reads through MiXCR, storing one row per CDR3 protein. This sample has nearly 400,000 distinct CDR3 sequences, with around 17% found just once. Sequences were obtained from peripheral blood. These receptor sequences come from a woman aged 18-35 years with Graves' ophthalmopathy.

Many counts were recorded for this clonotype. The chain carries TRBV2 and TRBJ1-5, with 7 bases matching TRBD1. J gave up 15 bases and V 4 bases, and 6 bases lay outside the gene matches. Germline V gene lookup returns CDR1 SNHLY and CDR2 FYNNEI. This CDR3 spans 11 amino acids. Here the CDR3 reads CASSGDREWHF. The DNA for the CDR3 is TGTGCCAGCAGTGGAGACAGGGAATGGCATTTT.

V gene TRBV10-3 combines with J gene TRBJ1-5, with a tentative D call TRBD1 (5 bases). Trimming took off 6 bases at V and 1 base at J, with 7 bases between the two ends. The CDR3 covers 13 residues. The germline V gene has CDR1 ENHRY and CDR2 SYGVKD. CDR3 coding DNA: TGTGCCATCAGGGGGGACAGCAATCAGCCCCAGCATTTT. It translates to CAIRGDSNQPQHF.

The gene calls are TRBV27 and TRBJ2-2; possible D gene TRBD2, 6 bases. The CDR3 spans 13 residues. CDR1 is MNHEY, CDR2 SMNVEV, per germline (reference sequence). V was trimmed by 3 bases and J by 6 bases, leaving 8 bases between them. The CDR3 bases are TGTGCCAGCAGTTTTGGCGGGGCCGGGGAGCTGTTTTTT. It yields the protein CASSFGGAGELFF.

This clonotype appeared many times. The rearrangement uses TRBV19 and TRBJ2-5; TRBD2 aligns across 7 bases. Germline V gene data show CDR1 as LNHDA and CDR2 as SQIVND (reference sequence). CDR3 length: 16 amino acids. V dropped 6 bases and J dropped 5; count of bases not matched to a gene: 15. The CDR3 loop reads CASSPGTNLYAETQYF. The DNA of the CDR3 is TGTGCCAGTAGCCCCGGGACTAACCTTTATGCGGAGACCCAGTACTTC. Full variable domain (missing parts from reference TRBV19 and TRBJ2-5): DGGITQSPKYLFRKEGQNVTLSCEQNLNHDAMYWYRQDPGQGLRLIYYSQIVNDFQKGDIAEGYSVSREKKESFPLTVTSAQKNPTAFYLCASSPGTNLYAETQYFGPGTRLLVL.

This clonotype showed up many times. Sequence at one end of the junction differs from germline and may be a read error. V is TRBV29-1 and J is TRBJ1-1; the D is unclear. Germline lookup yields CDR1 SQVTM and CDR2 ANQGSEA. The CDR3 length is 10 residues. This CDR3 reads CSVADVEAFF. The CDR3 DNA sequence: TGCAGCGTTGCGGACGTCGAAGCTTTTTTT.

This clonotype came up many times. This chain uses TRBV20-1 with TRBJ2-7, with D perhaps given as TRBD1 or TRBD2 (5 bases each). Trimming removed 3 bases at V and 0 bases at J, with 18 bases between. This CDR3 contains 16 residues. In germline, CDR1 is DFQATT, CDR2 SNEGSKA (reference sequence). CDR3 in amino acids: CSASPSIGDVSYEQYF. For the CDR3, the DNA is TGCAGTGCTAGTCCATCCATCGGGGACGTCTCCTACGAGCAGTACTTC.

There are many counts of this clonotype. The J gene is TRBJ2-2, the V gene TRBV6-5; 8 bases are a match to TRBD1. This CDR3 spans 16 amino acids. Germline assignment: CDR1 MNHEY and CDR2 SVGAGI. V was pared by 6 bases and J by 0 bases, with 6 bases of the junction left unmatched. The CDR3 sequence is CASRVRGQANTGELFF. The CDR3 bases are TGTGCCAGCAGGGTCCGGGGACAGGCGAACACCGGGGAGCTGTTTTTT.

The CDR3 bases are TGTGCCAGCAGGGACACAGGGGAAGGCTACACCTTC. It is translated as CASRDTGEGYTF. V is TRBV6-2 or TRBV6-3 and J is TRBJ1-2, with 7 positions matching TRBD1. After removal of 6 bases from V and 8 bases from J, the junction contained 6 bases not matched to a gene. The CDR3 spans 12 residues. Germline values: CDR1 MNHEY, CDR2 SVGEGT.

This clonotype was observed many times. The chain uses TRBV28 and TRBJ2-2; 7 bases are shared with TRBD1. After removal of 4 bases from V and 6 bases from J, the junction contained 11 bases not matched to a gene. The CDR3 length is 16 residues. The germline V gene encodes CDR1 MDHEN and CDR2 SYDVKM. CDR3 nucleotides: TGTGCCAGCAGTTCACCGAGACAGGGTCTGGCCGGGGAGCTGTTTTTT. Translation: CASSSPRQGLAGELFF.

This chain joins TRBV7-9 and TRBJ1-2; no clear D. The CDR3 spans 14 residues. The germline gives CDR1 SEHNR, CDR2 FQNEAQ (reference sequence). V was cut by 1 base and J by 7 bases, with 13 bases left in between. CDR3 sequence: CASSLGSGEPGYTF. The CDR3 DNA is TGTGCCAGCAGCTTAGGATCTGGGGAGCCTGGCTACACCTTC.